These 27 T cell receptor beta chains share one sample of origin, sequenced in a study of T cell changes during pregnancy in multiple sclerosis. The assay was immunoSEQ multiplex PCR, and TCRdb's table has in-frame clones only and misses some. The sample shows about 59,000 clones, about 93% of them seen only once. The sequencing used CD8+ T cells from peripheral blood mononuclear cells, collected in the third trimester of pregnancy. The receptors here all came from a female donor with multiple sclerosis, enrolled in a pregnancy study.

Written as DNA, the CDR3 is TGTGCCAGCAGAGACGGGTATAGCAATCAGCCCCAGCATTTT. It specifies CASRDGYSNQPQHF. The V call is TRBV2, the J call TRBJ1-5; no clear D. Germline V gene sequence: CDR1 SNHLY, CDR2 FYNNEI. Trimming shortened V by 6 bases and J by 0 bases, and 9 bases separated the two germline ends. The CDR3 length is 14 residues. Supplemented by reference TRBV2 and TRBJ1-5, the full variable domain reads EPEVTQTPSHQVTQMGQEVILRCVPISNHLYFYWYRQILGQKVEFLVSFYNNEISEKSEIFDDQFSVERPDGSNFTLKIRSTKLEDSAMYFCASRDGYSNQPQHFGDGTRLSIL.

DNA for the CDR3: TGTGCCAGCAGCCATCCTATGATGGGGGAGGGCTATGGCTACACCTTC. This encodes CASSHPMMGEGYGYTF. The chain employs TRBV14 and TRBJ1-2; D may be TRBD1 (5 bases). The V and J ends lost 3 bases and 4 bases respectively, with 18 bases between them. The length of the CDR3 is 16 residues. The germline gives CDR1 SGHDN, CDR2 FVKESK.

V gene TRBV27 combines with J gene TRBJ2-1; D is ambiguous. This CDR3 is built from 15 residues. Germline V gene data show CDR1 as MNHEY and CDR2 as SMNVEV (reference sequence). Trimming took 0 bases from V and 0 from J, leaving 6 bases between them. The CDR3 loop is CASSLSPSSYNEQFF. CDR3 bases: TGTGCCAGCAGTTTATCGCCGAGCTCCTACAATGAGCAGTTCTTC.

This sequence joins TRBV4-1 and TRBJ2-7; D is unclear. V lost 5 bases to trimming and J lost 1 base, with 6 bases between them. There are 12 residues in the CDR3. Germline V gene lookup returns CDR1 MGHRA and CDR2 YSYEKL. CDR3 coding DNA: TGCGCCAGCAGCAGCGAGTCCTACGAGCAGTACTTC. Protein sequence: CASSSESYEQYF.

This CDR3 reads CASSLGTGVNEQFF. The DNA of the CDR3 is TGTGCCAGCAGTCTCGGGACAGGGGTCAATGAGCAGTTCTTC. J is TRBJ2-1 and V is TRBV27; 10 nucleotides line up with TRBD1. CDR1 is MNHEY, CDR2 SMNVEV, per germline (reference sequence). V was clipped by 5 bases and J by 6 bases; unmatched bases: 4. The CDR3 is 14 residues long.

A remark on this clone: Other DNA sequences from this sample encode an identical CDR3 as well. This chain joins TRBV27 and TRBJ1-1; weak D call: TRBD1 (6 bases). V lost 6 bases and J 0 bases, leaving 11 bases between the germline ends. The V gene's germline CDR1 is MNHEY and CDR2 SMNVEV (reference sequence). The CDR3 has 14 amino acids. The CDR3 DNA sequence: TGTGCCAGCAGCTTACAGGGCATGAACACTGAAGCTTTCTTT. Translating it yields CASSLQGMNTEAFF.

The genes are TRBV6-1 and TRBJ1-1, with 7 positions matching TRBD1. Germline-derived CDR1 and CDR2 are MNHNS and SASEGT. With 6 bases clipped from V and 4 bases from J, the junction kept 5 bases outside the gene matches. This CDR3 comprises 13 residues. In nucleotides, the CDR3 is TGTGCCAGCAGAATGACAGGGAGCACTGAAGCTTTCTTT. It specifies CASRMTGSTEAFF.

The V call is TRBV7-9, the J call TRBJ2-7; 7 bases fit TRBD2. V lost 5 bases to trimming and J lost 5 bases; unmatched junction nucleotides: 6. This CDR3 comprises 13 residues. Germline V gives CDR1 SEHNR, CDR2 FQNEAQ (reference sequence). CDR3 region: CASSRMGGNEQYF. The DNA for the CDR3 is TGTGCCAGCAGCAGAATGGGGGGGAACGAGCAGTACTTC.

V is TRBV2 and J is TRBJ2-7; unclear D gene. This CDR3 comprises 14 residues. V lost 0 bases and J lost 2, with 8 bases in between. Germline loops: CDR1 SNHLY, CDR2 FYNNEI. The CDR3 protein is CASSEAYHPYEQYF. CDR3 DNA sequence: TGTGCCAGCAGTGAAGCCTATCACCCCTACGAGCAGTACTTC.

The rearrangement uses TRBV13 and TRBJ1-1; a weak D match, TRBD1 (5 bases). V lost 3 bases to trimming and J lost 4 bases, with 12 bases between them. Germline V CDR1 and CDR2: PRHDT, FYEKMQ (reference sequence). This CDR3 comprises 14 residues. In nucleotides, the CDR3 is TGTGCCAGCAGCTTCTTTCAGGGAGGCACTGAAGCTTTCTTT. Its protein is CASSFFQGGTEAFF.

The rearrangement links TRBV6-6 to TRBJ1-4; D might be TRBD1 (6 bases). The V end lost 2 bases, the J end lost 7 bases, and 14 bases lay between the germline ends. The CDR3 contains 15 residues. Germline lookup yields CDR1 MNHNY and CDR2 SVGAGI (reference sequence). As DNA, the CDR3 is TGTGCCAGCAGTTACGGGGGGGGCCGAGGTGAAAAACTGTTTTTT. This sequence encodes CASSYGGGRGEKLFF.

The chain has TRBV6-5 and TRBJ1-1; D is undetermined. The CDR3 has 13 amino acids. Looked up from germline, CDR1 is MNHEY and CDR2 is SVGAGI. The V gene lost 0 bases and the J gene lost 5 bases, with 7 bases spanning the gap. The CDR3 coding sequence is TGTGCCAGCAGTTACTCCGGGGTAACTGAAGCTTTCTTT. Translating it yields CASSYSGVTEAFF.

The rearrangement joins TRBV7-9 to TRBJ2-1; 7 bases fit TRBD2. V gave up 1 base and J gave up 3 bases; unmatched junction bases: 9. Germline CDR1 reads SEHNR; CDR2 reads FQNEAQ (reference sequence). The length of the CDR3 is 17 residues. CDR3 sequence reads: CASSLGRSGTYYNEQFF. DNA for the CDR3: TGTGCCAGCAGCTTAGGCCGGAGCGGGACTTACTACAATGAGCAGTTCTTC.

The rearrangement uses TRBV27 and TRBJ2-1, with 9 bases fitting TRBD1. This CDR3 contains 15 residues. V gave up 6 bases and J gave up 2 bases; unmatched junction bases: 5. The V gene's germline CDR1 is MNHEY and CDR2 SMNVEV (reference sequence). The CDR3 is CASRRGQGPYNEQFF. The CDR3, as DNA: TGTGCCAGCAGGAGGGGACAGGGTCCCTACAATGAGCAGTTCTTC.

V is TRBV10-2 and J is TRBJ1-2; perhaps TRBD1 as D (6 bases). V dropped 4 bases and J dropped 8 bases, with 14 bases sitting between them. This CDR3 contains 13 residues. Germline values: CDR1 WSHSY, CDR2 SAAADI. CDR3 loop: CASSVGQGTGYTF. The CDR3 nucleotides are TGCGCCAGCAGTGTAGGTCAGGGGACCGGCTACACCTTC.

This chain links TRBV27 with TRBJ2-2; no clear D. CDR3 length equals 13 residues. CDR1 and CDR2 from the germline V gene are MNHEY and SMNVEV (reference sequence). The V end lost 6 bases, the J end lost 2 bases, and 7 bases lay between the germline ends. The CDR3 loop reads CASSSVNTGELFF. The CDR3 DNA follows: TGTGCCAGCAGCTCAGTCAACACCGGGGAGCTGTTTTTT.

The CDR3 DNA is TGTGCCACCAGCAGGTCCGGGATTAGCGATGAGCAGTTCTTC. Its protein product is CATSRSGISDEQFF. The chain combines TRBV15 with TRBJ2-1, with D possibly matching TRBD2 (5 bases). Germline lookup yields CDR1 LNHNV and CDR2 YYDKDF (reference sequence). The CDR3 extends over 14 amino acids. With 3 bases removed from V and 8 bases from J, the gap between germline ends came to 14 bases.

This chain uses TRBV6-5 with TRBJ2-1; 8 bases align to TRBD1. The CDR3 consists of 15 residues. Unmatched junction bases numbered 10, after V lost 2 bases and J lost 10 bases. From germline, CDR1 is MNHEY and CDR2 SVGAGI. The DNA for the CDR3 is TGTGCCAGCAGTTACACCCAGGGGGCCCCTAAGGAGCAGTTCTTC. It translates to CASSYTQGAPKEQFF.

The chain recombines TRBV7-9 with TRBJ1-1, with D unresolved. Trimming took 9 bases from V and 1 from J, leaving 12 bases between them. This CDR3 has 13 amino acids. The V gene's germline CDR1 is SEHNR and CDR2 FQNEAQ (reference sequence). The CDR3, as DNA: TGTGCCAGTCGTCCGGGTGGGAACACTGAAGCTTTCTTT. Translated, it gives CASRPGGNTEAFF.

The chain couples TRBV10-2 to TRBJ2-2; TRBD1 agrees at 9 bases. The ends lost 3 bases at V and 6 bases at J; junction bases unmatched: 8. CDR1 WSHSY and CDR2 SAAADI come from the germline V gene. The CDR3 spans 16 residues. CDR3 sequence: CASSDWSGQGSGELFF. The CDR3 region has the DNA TGCGCCAGCAGTGATTGGTCCGGACAGGGGTCCGGGGAGCTGTTTTTT.

The rearrangement uses TRBV25-1 and TRBJ2-3; D is perhaps TRBD2 (5 bases). The CDR3 sequence is 14 residues long. The V gene's germline CDR1 is MGHDK and CDR2 SYGVNS. Trimming pared 3 bases from V and 7 bases from J, leaving 14 bases between. The CDR3 DNA follows: TGTGCCAGCAGTGAGAGGGCCCTCTTAAATACGCAGTATTTT. It encodes CASSERALLNTQYF. The full variable domain, with the rest looked up from reference TRBV25-1 and TRBJ2-3, is EADIYQTPRYLVIGTGKKITLECSQTMGHDKMYWYQQDPGMELHLIHYSYGVNSTEKGDLSSESTVSRIRTEHFPLTLESARPSHTSQYLCASSERALLNTQYFGPGTRLTVL.

The rearrangement links TRBV27 to TRBJ2-1; TRBD1 might be the D (6 bases). Trimming removed 0 bases from V and 6 bases from J, with 12 bases in between. The CDR3 covers 15 residues. Germline CDR1 is MNHEY and CDR2 is SMNVEV (reference sequence). The CDR3 DNA is TGTGCCAGCAGTTTATCGGGGGCCGGTGGCAATGAGCAGTTCTTC. Amino acids: CASSLSGAGGNEQFF.

The chain joins TRBV6-5 to TRBJ1-2, with 8 positions matching TRBD1. The CDR3 sequence is 14 residues long. The germline V gene encodes CDR1 MNHEY and CDR2 SVGAGI. The V and J ends lost 4 bases and 6 bases, in that order; junction bases with no gene match: 7. The CDR3 DNA is TGTGCCAGCAGTTTAAGACAGGGGCTGGATGGCTACACCTTC. This encodes CASSLRQGLDGYTF.

V is TRBV19 and J is TRBJ1-2; the D is unclear. Germline lookup yields CDR1 LNHDA and CDR2 SQIVND (reference sequence). Deletions cut 6 bases from V and 2 bases from J, with 10 bases between. The CDR3 has 13 residues. The CDR3 loop reads CASRLPGNYGYTF. CDR3 bases: TGTGCCAGTAGACTACCGGGAAACTATGGCTACACCTTC.

This clone showed up just once. J is TRBJ2-2 and V is TRBV10-3, with 10 bases fitting TRBD2. V gave up 5 bases and J gave up 1 base; unmatched junction bases: 4. CDR3 size: 16 residues. Germline CDR1 ENHRY, CDR2 SYGVKD. For the CDR3, the DNA is TGTGCCATCAGTTCCCTAGCGGGGGTGAACACCGGGGAGCTGTTTTTT. Residues: CAISSLAGVNTGELFF.

This clone was detected only once. This chain connects TRBV27 to TRBJ2-7, with 7 bases identical to TRBD1. The CDR3 has 17 residues. Germline trimming cut 4 bases from V and 0 bases from J; bases unmatched to any gene: 12. Germline V CDR1 and CDR2: MNHEY, SMNVEV (reference sequence). The CDR3 spells CASSSLQTGTASYEQYF. In DNA, the CDR3 is TGTGCCAGCAGTTCCCTTCAGACCGGGACAGCCTCCTACGAGCAGTACTTC.

V usage is TRBV9 and J usage is TRBJ1-3; 8 positions agree with TRBD1. Trimming removed 3 bases from V and 2 bases from J; junction bases left unmatched: 13. Germline assignment: CDR1 SGDLS and CDR2 YYNGEE. The CDR3 runs 18 residues. DNA for the CDR3: TGTGCCAGCAGCGGATTGACTGCGGACAGGGTTCCTGGAAACACCATATATTTT. Its protein product is CASSGLTADRVPGNTIYF.